What follows are 20 T cell receptor beta chains derived from one specimen sequenced in a study of cytotoxic CD8 clonotypes in ibrutinib-treated CLL (dated by TCRdb to the early 2020s). Libraries were prepared through the immunoSEQ multiplex PCR assay. This immuneACCESS table, as held by TCRdb, lists in-frame sequences with V and J called but not all clones. Of the missing ones, under half trace to an unresolved V gene in checked studies; the others have no known cause. This sample has about 150,000 clones in its table, and about four fifths of those were observed once. The ten largest make up 9.5% to 15% of the sample. This sample's time point label indicates: about a year on ibrutinib. The material was PBMCs, obtained after 12 months of ibrutinib treatment. The receptors were gathered from a human donor with chronic lymphocytic leukemia.

The chain couples TRBV12-2 to TRBJ2-1; TRBD2 is the table's D call, not checked against the DNA. TRBV12-2 is flagged as a pseudogene. The CDR3 sequence is 17 residues long. The CDR3 sequence is CASRLEGRLAAYNEQFF. The DNA of the CDR3 is TGTGCAAGTCGCTTAGAGGGTCGGCTAGCGGCCTACAATGAGCAGTTCTTC.

Worth noting for this clone: Additional DNA sequences in this sample encode the identical CDR3. The CDR3 region is CASSLAAGGYNNTGELFF. The CDR3 region has the DNA TGTGCCAGCAGCTTAGCGGCAGGGGGCTACAACAACACCGGGGAGCTGTTTTTT. This sequence joins TRBV7-3 and TRBJ2-2; the match to TRBD1 covers 8 bases. V gave up 2 bases and J gave up 2 bases; unmatched junction bases: 10. Germline V gives CDR1 SGHTA, CDR2 FQGTGA. The CDR3 runs 18 residues.

The CDR3, as DNA: TGTGCCAGCAGCACCCGATTACTAGCGGGAGGGGTCGAGCAGTACTTC. Protein sequence: CASSTRLLAGGVEQYF. The rearrangement joins TRBV7-6 to TRBJ2-7; TRBD2 matches 13 bases. Germline V gene lookup returns CDR1 SGHVS and CDR2 FNYEAQ. CDR3 size: 16 residues. V gave up 5 bases and J gave up 6 bases; unmatched junction bases: 10.

The rearrangement uses TRBV10-3 and TRBJ2-7; 10 bases are a match to TRBD2. From germline, CDR1 is ENHRY and CDR2 SYGVKD. Losses at the gene ends were 3 bases for V and 6 bases for J; bases not matched to a gene: 5. CDR3 length: 14 residues. The CDR3 nucleotides read TGTGCCATCAGTGACAGGCTAGCGGGAGTCGAGCAGTACTTC. It encodes CAISDRLAGVEQYF.

The chain couples TRBV9 to TRBJ2-1; D remains unclear. This CDR3 comprises 13 residues. Germline-derived CDR1 and CDR2 are SGDLS and YYNGEE. Trimming shortened V by 5 bases and J by 8 bases, and 14 bases separated the two germline ends. Written as DNA, the CDR3 is TGTGCCAGCAGGCCAACCAGTATCGATGAGCAGTTCTTC. Its protein product is CASRPTSIDEQFF.

This chain connects TRBV7-9 to TRBJ2-3; TRBD2 might be the D (5 bases). This CDR3 has 14 amino acids. Germline V CDR1 and CDR2: SEHNR, FQNEAQ (reference sequence). Trimming took 5 bases from V and 2 from J, leaving 11 bases between them. In nucleotides, the CDR3 is TGTGCCAGCAGCATCATAGCGCCCACAGATACGCAGTATTTT. Translation gives CASSIIAPTDTQYF.

The chain combines TRBV4-1 with TRBJ1-5; weak D call: TRBD1 (5 bases). The CDR3 extends over 13 amino acids. V was clipped by 3 bases and J by 7 bases, with 10 bases between them. Germline CDR1 is MGHRA and CDR2 is YSYEKL. The CDR3 loop is CASSQGLWQPQHF. The CDR3 DNA follows: TGCGCCAGCAGCCAGGGACTATGGCAGCCCCAGCATTTT.

The chain couples TRBV18 to TRBJ2-5; a possible D gene is TRBD1 (6 bases). The CDR3 is 14 residues long. Germline V CDR1 and CDR2: KGHSH, LQKENI. V was pared by 3 bases and J by 4 bases, with 12 bases between. The CDR3 is CASSPQQGLETQYF. The DNA for the CDR3 is TGTGCCAGCTCACCTCAACAGGGTTTAGAGACCCAGTACTTC.

The chain employs TRBV27 and TRBJ2-3; 8 bases line up with TRBD2. Germline CDR1 reads MNHEY; CDR2 reads SMNVEV (reference sequence). J gave up 2 bases and V 3 bases, and 10 bases lay outside the gene matches. CDR3 length: 17 amino acids. Here the CDR3 reads CASSFRTSRVLTDTQYF. CDR3 bases: TGTGCCAGCAGTTTCCGGACTAGCCGAGTACTCACAGATACGCAGTATTTT.

The genes are TRBV13 and TRBJ2-5; 7 nucleotides agree with TRBD1. The germline V gene has CDR1 PRHDT and CDR2 FYEKMQ (reference sequence). CDR3 length: 15 amino acids. V lost 6 bases to trimming and J lost 0 bases; unmatched junction nucleotides: 7. This CDR3 reads CASSQPGTDQETQYF. As DNA, the CDR3 is TGTGCCAGCAGTCAGCCGGGGACAGACCAAGAGACCCAGTACTTC.

J is TRBJ2-1 and V is TRBV10-2; 8 positions match TRBD2. The V gene's germline CDR1 is WSHSY and CDR2 SAAADI. The CDR3 covers 15 residues. Germline trimming cut 2 bases from V and 8 bases from J; bases unmatched to any gene: 8. The CDR3 loop reads CASSEPGLVVYEQFF. The CDR3 nucleotides are TGCGCCAGCAGTGAGCCGGGACTAGTTGTCTATGAGCAGTTCTTC.

This clone was seen once. This chain joins TRBV14 and TRBJ1-1, with a weak D call TRBD1 (5 bases). The CDR3 is 15 amino acids. V lost 1 base and J 1 base, leaving 10 bases between the germline ends. Germline CDR1 and CDR2: SGHDN and FVKESK. This CDR3 is CASSQVGRQNTEAFF. As DNA, the CDR3 is TGTGCCAGCAGCCAAGTGGGACGTCAGAACACTGAAGCTTTCTTT.

The V and J genes are TRBV6-5 and TRBJ2-7, with D hard to call. This CDR3 is built from 11 residues. Trimming took 6 bases from V and 3 from J, leaving 6 bases between them. Looked up from germline, CDR1 is MNHEY and CDR2 is SVGAGI. The chain's CDR3 is CASRRFYEQYF. As DNA, the CDR3 is TGTGCCAGCAGGAGGTTCTACGAGCAGTACTTC.

The chain links TRBV6-1 to TRBJ2-1, with TRBD2 matching over 15 bases. CDR1 and CDR2 (germline): MNHNS, SASEGT. The V gene end was trimmed by 1 base and the J gene end by 4 bases; junction bases not matched to a gene: 8. CDR3 length: 19 residues. CDR3 sequence: CASSEDAGTSGRIYNEQFF. In DNA, the CDR3 is TGTGCCAGCAGTGAAGACGCCGGGACTAGCGGGAGGATTTACAATGAGCAGTTCTTC.

This sequence joins TRBV5-1 and TRBJ1-2; the D is unclear. V was shortened by 1 base and J by 3 bases, with 10 bases between the two germline ends. Looked up from germline, CDR1 is SGHRS and CDR2 is YFSETQ. The CDR3 is made up of 14 amino acids. In DNA, the CDR3 is TGCGCCAGCAGCTTGTCTCTGGACTACTATGGCTACACCTTC. The encoded protein is CASSLSLDYYGYTF.

This clone was recorded once. V usage is TRBV25-1 and J usage is TRBJ2-5, with TRBD2 matching over 9 bases. V lost 2 bases to trimming and J lost 5 bases; unmatched junction nucleotides: 9. Germline loops: CDR1 MGHDK, CDR2 SYGVNS. This CDR3 is 16 amino acids long. In DNA, the CDR3 is TGTGCCAGCAGTGAAGGACTAGCGTCCAACGCGGAGACCCAGTACTTC. Protein product: CASSEGLASNAETQYF.

This clone has more than one count but fewer than ten. The rearrangement links TRBV2 to TRBJ2-7, with unresolved D. Trimming pared 1 base from V and 0 bases from J, leaving 4 bases between. CDR3 length equals 13 residues. Per the germline V gene, CDR1 is SNHLY and CDR2 is FYNNEI. The CDR3 loop reads CASSEGISYEQYF. The DNA of the CDR3 is TGTGCCAGCAGTGAAGGGATCTCCTACGAGCAGTACTTC.

The chain uses TRBV5-1 and TRBJ2-1; perhaps TRBD2 as D (5 bases). This CDR3 region has 15 residues. With 1 base removed from V and 7 bases from J, the gap between germline ends came to 15 bases. Germline assignment: CDR1 SGHRS and CDR2 YFSETQ. CDR3 sequence: CASSLKLVIGNEQFF. The CDR3 nucleotides read TGCGCCAGCAGCTTGAAACTAGTCATAGGTAATGAGCAGTTCTTC.

The chain uses TRBV5-1 and TRBJ1-1; D gene ambiguous. The CDR3 has 14 residues. From germline, CDR1 is SGHRS and CDR2 YFSETQ. The germline V and J ends were trimmed by 5 bases and 2 bases, with 13 bases remaining between them. The CDR3 loop reads CASSTRGENTEAFF. The CDR3 DNA is TGCGCCAGCAGTACCCGAGGAGAAAACACTGAAGCTTTCTTT.

In this sample, this clone turned up a few times. The chain employs TRBV27 and TRBJ2-7; D possibly corresponds to TRBD2 (6 bases). The CDR3 is made up of 16 amino acids. Germline CDR1 reads MNHEY; CDR2 reads SMNVEV (reference sequence). V was pared by 1 base and J by 1 base, with 14 bases between. This chain's CDR3 is CASSLLGLTRSYEQYF. CDR3 DNA: TGTGCCAGCAGTTTATTGGGACTCACACGATCCTACGAGCAGTACTTC.